The 9 T cell receptor beta chains below all came from one sample that was sequenced in a study of regulatory T cells in long-lasting Graves disease. CDR3-region Arm-PCR and iRepertoire HTBI primers produced the TCR beta libraries. TCRdb independently ran MiXCR on the multiplex PCR reads; one entry per CDR3 protein. Of some 450,000 distinct CDR3 sequences listed, around 24% are singletons. Sample time point: persistent/refractory GD, antithyroid drugs over 5 years with positive TRAb. Extracted RNA from PBMCs served as the source of the TCR library. Specimen: peripheral blood mononuclear cells (PBMCs), collected when the disease was refractory, from a patient treated with antithyroid drugs. All receptors derive from a female donor with Graves disease.

This chain uses TRBV11-2 with TRBJ1-3; 8 nucleotides line up with TRBD1. The CDR3 has 16 residues. In germline, CDR1 is SGHAT, CDR2 FQNNGV. Trimming removed 5 bases from V and 1 base from J; junction bases left unmatched: 7. The CDR3, as DNA: TGTGCCAGCAGCATCCGACAGGGGAATTCTGGAAACACCATATATTTT. It specifies CASSIRQGNSGNTIYF.

This clonotype was observed a few times. A much larger clonotype is one base distant, so this may be a read error. This chain connects TRBV2 to TRBJ2-1; D unclear. CDR3 size: 12 residues. The germline CDR1 and CDR2 sequences are SNHLY and FYNNEI. The CDR3 sequence: CASSEAYSEQFF. DNA of the CDR3: TGTGCCAGCAGTGAAGCGTACAGTGAGCAGTTCTTC.

This clonotype is a singleton in its sample. The chain is built from TRBV5-8 and TRBJ2-5; 7 bases match TRBD1. This CDR3 contains 15 residues. V lost 6 bases, J lost 4 bases, and 12 bases stayed unmatched. CDR1 is SGHTS, CDR2 YDEGEE, per germline. The CDR3 spells CASNIQGGSGETQYF. CDR3 DNA: TGTGCCAGCAACATACAAGGGGGCAGCGGAGAGACCCAGTACTTC. The full variable domain, rest sourced from reference TRBV5-8 and TRBJ2-5, is EAGVTQSPTHLIKTRGQQATLRCSPISGHTSVYWYQQALGLGLQFLLWYDEGEERNRGNFPPRFSGRQFPNYSSELNVNALELEDSALYLCASNIQGGSGETQYFGPGTRLLVL.

Many counts were recorded for this clonotype. The chain has TRBV2 and TRBJ2-5, with TRBD2 matching 7 bases. The CDR3 runs to 14 residues. The trim removed 7 bases at V and 2 bases at J, leaving 7 bases unmatched. Germline-derived CDR1 and CDR2 are SNHLY and FYNNEI. The CDR3 loop is CASKMAGAQETQYF. The CDR3 DNA reads TGTGCCAGCAAGATGGCGGGAGCACAAGAGACCCAGTACTTC.

This clonotype was seen at least ten times. The chain employs TRBV11-2 and TRBJ1-2; TRBD1 matches at 8 bases. The V gene end was trimmed by 0 bases and the J gene end by 0 bases; junction bases not matched to a gene: 6. This CDR3 contains 17 residues. Germline V CDR1 and CDR2: SGHAT, FQNNGV. CDR3 protein: CASSLDVRDRPNYGYTF. The CDR3 DNA follows: TGTGCCAGCAGCTTAGACGTCCGGGACAGGCCTAACTATGGCTACACCTTC.

This clonotype has just a few counts. The chain employs TRBV5-6 and TRBJ2-4; 7 bases are shared with TRBD2. Trimming at V came to 2 bases and at J to 0 bases, leaving 2 bases not matched to a gene. The CDR3 runs 15 residues. Germline V gene data show CDR1 as SGHDT and CDR2 as YYEEEE. For the CDR3, the DNA is TGTGCCAGCAGCTTACCGGGGGGAGCCAAAAACATTCAGTACTTC. Amino acid sequence: CASSLPGGAKNIQYF.

This clonotype has a handful of counts. This chain joins TRBV7-8 and TRBJ1-5; D is perhaps TRBD1 (5 bases). The CDR3 runs to 16 residues. CDR1 is SGHVS and CDR2 is FQNEAQ in the germline V gene. Between the trimmed V and J ends, which lost 8 bases and 3 bases, there was a span of 20 bases. The CDR3 coding sequence is TGTGCCAGCTCACAATTTGAGGGGACGAACAATCAGCCCCAGCATTTT. Encoded protein: CASSQFEGTNNQPQHF.

The V call is TRBV12-3 or TRBV12-4, the J call TRBJ1-6; D unresolved. The CDR3 is made up of 14 amino acids. The V end lost 6 bases, the J end lost 8 bases, and 14 bases lay between the germline ends. The CDR3 loop is CASSPPRTDSPLHF. For the CDR3, the DNA is TGTGCCAGCAGCCCCCCCCGGACGGATTCACCCCTCCACTTT.

In this sample, this clonotype turned up a few times. This chain joins TRBV19 and TRBJ1-1, with D unclear. There are 13 residues in the CDR3. V was cut by 4 bases and J by 4 bases, with 10 bases left in between. Per germline, CDR1 LNHDA and CDR2 SQIVND (reference sequence). The CDR3 bases are TGTGCCAGTAGTACGGGAGGCCTCACTGAAGCTTTCTTT. Protein product: CASSTGGLTEAFF.